The next 15 T cell receptor beta chains were all read from a single sample in a study of shared clonotypes between healthy human individuals. Using immunoSEQ multiplex PCR, the repertoire was profiled, and TCRdb retains in-frame clones only, with some absent. The sample has approximately 2.5 million clones; 93% are singletons. The sample consisted of naive CD4+ T cells from PBMCs. The subset is: CD45RA+ positively selected. These receptor sequences come from a man between 18 and 35 years old in good health. Some clones in this sample may be carry-over from other donors' samples.

V usage is TRBV2 and J usage is TRBJ2-7, with 8 bases aligning to TRBD2. This CDR3 has 13 residues. Germline V gene data show CDR1 as SNHLY and CDR2 as FYNNEI. J was trimmed by 6 bases and V by 1 base; bases with no gene match: 2. CDR3 sequence reads: CASSEGLAGEQYF. The CDR3 bases are TGTGCCAGCAGTGAAGGGCTAGCGGGCGAGCAGTACTTC.

CDR3: CASYPSTGQETQYF. Written as DNA, the CDR3 is TGTGCCAGCTACCCTTCGACAGGCCAAGAGACCCAGTACTTC. V usage is TRBV28 and J usage is TRBJ2-5; tentatively, D is TRBD1 (6 bases). Germline V lookup: CDR1 MDHEN, CDR2 SYDVKM. The V and J ends lost 8 bases and 1 base respectively, with 14 bases between them. The length of the CDR3 is 14 residues.

V usage is TRBV16 and J usage is TRBJ2-7, with 7 nucleotides matching TRBD2. This CDR3 contains 13 residues. CDR1 and CDR2 from the germline V gene are KGHSY and FQNENV. The ends lost 7 bases at V and 8 bases at J; junction bases unmatched: 11. CDR3 sequence (DNA): TGTGCCAGCAACAAAGCGACTAGCCGCCAGCAGTACTTC. It codes for CASNKATSRQQYF.

This clone appeared a single time. This sequence joins TRBV29-1 and TRBJ1-4, with 8 bases lining up with TRBD1. Unmatched junction bases numbered 2, after V lost 7 bases and J lost 1 base. Per germline, CDR1 SQVTM and CDR2 ANQGSEA. This CDR3 region has 13 residues. In nucleotides, the CDR3 is TGCAGCGCCGACAGGGGAACTAATGAAAAACTGTTTTTT. Residues: CSADRGTNEKLFF. The full variable domain, rest sourced from reference TRBV29-1 and TRBJ1-4, is SAVISQKPSRDICQRGTSLTIQCQVDSQVTMMFWYRQQPGQSLTLIATANQGSEATYESGFVIDKFPISRPNLTFSTLTVSNMSPEDSSIYLCSADRGTNEKLFFGSGTQLSVL.

CDR3 in DNA: TGTGCCATCAGTGCGAGCGGGAGTGGCACCGGGGAGCTGTTTTTT. This gives the protein CAISASGSGTGELFF. This sequence joins TRBV10-3 and TRBJ2-2; 8 nucleotides agree with TRBD2. The V and J ends lost 4 bases and 4 bases, in that order; junction bases with no gene match: 5. This CDR3 region has 15 residues. Germline loops: CDR1 ENHRY, CDR2 SYGVKD.

The chain recombines TRBV19 with TRBJ2-7; D perhaps matches TRBD2 (5 bases). The CDR3 has 15 amino acids. Trimming removed 8 bases at V and 2 bases at J, with 19 bases between. CDR1 is LNHDA and CDR2 is SQIVND in the germline V gene (reference sequence). The CDR3 sequence is CASSTAGFPTYEQYF. Here the CDR3 DNA reads TGTGCCAGTTCCACGGCGGGCTTCCCGACCTACGAGCAGTACTTC.

This chain connects TRBV30 to TRBJ1-6, with D perhaps TRBD1 (5 bases). Germline CDR1 and CDR2: GTSNPN and SVGIG (reference sequence). V shed 2 bases and J shed 9 bases, with 11 bases lying between them. The CDR3 runs 13 residues. CDR3 sequence: CAWSLLGRSPLHF. CDR3 DNA: TGTGCCTGGAGTTTACTGGGGCGTTCACCCCTCCACTTT.

The rearrangement links TRBV5-1 to TRBJ2-4, with 10 bases fitting TRBD2. Germline loops: CDR1 SGHRS, CDR2 YFSETQ. J was trimmed by 0 bases and V by 5 bases; bases with no gene match: 11. CDR3 length: 18 residues. The CDR3 region has the DNA TGCGCCAGCAGGTCTCTCATAGCGGGAGGTTCAGCCAAAAACATTCAGTACTTC. Residues: CASRSLIAGGSAKNIQYF.

The chain recombines TRBV10-3 with TRBJ2-3, with 7 bases fitting TRBD2. CDR3 size: 14 residues. Germline CDR1 ENHRY, CDR2 SYGVKD. The junction had 9 bases not matched to a gene; V was cut back by 8 bases and J by 4 bases. CDR3 amino acids: CAIGRAGMSDTQYF. In nucleotides, the CDR3 is TGTGCCATCGGAAGAGCGGGAATGTCAGATACGCAGTATTTT.

This chain links TRBV19 with TRBJ2-3, with TRBD2 identical over 7 bases. Germline CDR1 and CDR2: LNHDA and SQIVND (reference sequence). The CDR3 is made up of 15 amino acids. V gave up 2 bases and J gave up 2 bases; unmatched junction bases: 4. The DNA of the CDR3 is TGTGCCAGTAGTATACGGGAGGTATCCACAGATACGCAGTATTTT. Encoded protein: CASSIREVSTDTQYF.

V gene TRBV5-1 combines with J gene TRBJ1-4; D unresolved. The CDR3 covers 14 residues. Trimming stripped 4 bases from V and 5 bases from J, with 12 bases between. Germline V gene sequence: CDR1 SGHRS, CDR2 YFSETQ. The CDR3 is CASSEPNTNEKLFF. In DNA, the CDR3 is TGCGCCAGCAGCGAGCCGAATACAAATGAAAAACTGTTTTTT.

The chain links TRBV19 to TRBJ2-4; 9 nucleotides line up with TRBD1. Losses at the gene ends were 5 bases for V and 9 bases for J; bases not matched to a gene: 8. This CDR3 region has 14 residues. The germline CDR1 and CDR2 sequences are LNHDA and SQIVND (reference sequence). CDR3 region: CASSPGQGGGIQYF. CDR3 bases: TGTGCCAGTAGTCCGGGACAGGGAGGTGGCATTCAGTACTTC.

Details on this clone: A read error is likely, as this CDR3 ends without the conserved phenylalanine or tryptophan. The chain couples TRBV7-9 to TRBJ2-7; D may be TRBD1 or TRBD2 (6 bases each). From germline, CDR1 is SEHNR and CDR2 FQNEAQ (reference sequence). Deletions cut 0 bases from V and 5 bases from J, with 14 bases between. The CDR3 extends over 15 amino acids. The CDR3 region is CASSLAAAGGNEQYL. The DNA for the CDR3 is TGTGCCAGCAGCTTAGCAGCGGCCGGGGGCAACGAGCAGTACCTC.

The chain carries TRBV27 and TRBJ1-2; D possibly corresponds to TRBD1 (5 bases). The CDR3 contains 18 residues. V lost 1 base to trimming and J lost 2 bases, with 20 bases between them. Germline V lookup: CDR1 MNHEY, CDR2 SMNVEV (reference sequence). The CDR3 region is CASSLFSLRTNQNYGYTF. CDR3 bases: TGTGCCAGCAGTTTATTTTCTTTGAGGACAAACCAAAACTATGGCTACACCTTC.

Points on this clone: Other DNA sequences of this sample code for an identical CDR3. This sequence joins TRBV5-1 and TRBJ1-3, with D possibly matching TRBD1 (6 bases). Trimming stripped 6 bases from V and 0 bases from J, with 13 bases between. CDR1 is SGHRS, CDR2 YFSETQ, per germline. CDR3 length: 15 residues. CDR3 protein: CASKGTPSSGNTIYF. For the CDR3, the DNA is TGCGCCAGCAAAGGGACACCAAGCTCTGGAAACACCATATATTTT. The full variable domain, rest sourced from reference TRBV5-1 and TRBJ1-3, is KAGVTQTPRYLIKTRGQQVTLSCSPISGHRSVSWYQQTPGQGLQFLFEYFSETQRNKGNFPGRFSGRQFSNSRSEMNVSTLELGDSALYLCASKGTPSSGNTIYFGEGSWLTVV.